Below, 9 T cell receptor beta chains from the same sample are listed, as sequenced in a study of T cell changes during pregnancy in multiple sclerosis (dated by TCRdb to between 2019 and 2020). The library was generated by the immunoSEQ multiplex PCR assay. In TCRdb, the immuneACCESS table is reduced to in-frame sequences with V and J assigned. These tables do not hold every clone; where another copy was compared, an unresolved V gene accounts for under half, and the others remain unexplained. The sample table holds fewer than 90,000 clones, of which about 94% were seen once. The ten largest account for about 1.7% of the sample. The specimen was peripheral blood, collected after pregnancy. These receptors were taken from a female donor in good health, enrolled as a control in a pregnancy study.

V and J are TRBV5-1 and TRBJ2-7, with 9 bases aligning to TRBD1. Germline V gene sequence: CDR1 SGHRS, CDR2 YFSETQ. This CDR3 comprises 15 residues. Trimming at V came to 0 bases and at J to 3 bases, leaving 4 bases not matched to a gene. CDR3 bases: TGCGCCAGCAGCTTGGGACAGGGGGTAGGCTACGAGCAGTACTTC. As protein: CASSLGQGVGYEQYF.

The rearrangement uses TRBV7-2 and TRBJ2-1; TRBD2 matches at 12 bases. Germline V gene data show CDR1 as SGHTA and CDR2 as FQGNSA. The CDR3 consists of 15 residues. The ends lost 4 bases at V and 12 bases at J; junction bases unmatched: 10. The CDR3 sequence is CASSWTSGADSGQFF. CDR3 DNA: TGTGCCAGCAGCTGGACTAGCGGGGCGGATTCGGGGCAGTTCTTC. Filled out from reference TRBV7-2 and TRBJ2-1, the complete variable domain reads GAGVSQSPSNKVTEKGKDVELRCDPISGHTALYWYRQSLGQGLEFLIYFQGNSAPDKSGLPSDRFSAERTGGSVSTLTIQRTQQEDSAVYLCASSWTSGADSGQFFGPGTRLTVL.

In DNA form, the CDR3 reads TGCGCCAGCAGCTCGCCGGAGGGGAAGGCTGAGCAGTTCTTC. Translated: CASSSPEGKAEQFF. V gene TRBV5-1 combines with J gene TRBJ2-1; a possible D gene is TRBD2 (6 bases). Trimming took off 3 bases at V and 9 bases at J, with 16 bases between the two ends. Germline CDR1 SGHRS, CDR2 YFSETQ. The CDR3 is made up of 14 amino acids.

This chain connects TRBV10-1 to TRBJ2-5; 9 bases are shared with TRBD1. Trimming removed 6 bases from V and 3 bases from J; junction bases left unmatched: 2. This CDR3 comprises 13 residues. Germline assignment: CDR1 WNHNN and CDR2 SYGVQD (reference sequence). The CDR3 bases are TGCGCCAGCAGCCGGGACAGGGAAGAGACCCAGTACTTC. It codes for CASSRDREETQYF.

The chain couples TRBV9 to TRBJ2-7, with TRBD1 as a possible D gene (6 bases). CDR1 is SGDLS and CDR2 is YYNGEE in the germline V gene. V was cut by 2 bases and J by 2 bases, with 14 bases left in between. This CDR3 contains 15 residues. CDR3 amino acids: CASSVSTGTTYEQYF. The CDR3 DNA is TGTGCCAGCAGCGTGTCCACAGGGACCACCTACGAGCAGTACTTC.

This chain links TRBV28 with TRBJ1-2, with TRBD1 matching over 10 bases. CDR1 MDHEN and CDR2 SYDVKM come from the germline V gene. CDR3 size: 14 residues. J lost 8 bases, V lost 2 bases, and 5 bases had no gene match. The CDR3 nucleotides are TGTGCCAGCAGTTTAAGCCCGGGACAGGGGGGCTACACCTTC. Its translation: CASSLSPGQGGYTF.

The CDR3 bases are TGCGCCAGCAGCTCCCGAAGTGGGACTGGAAATGAGCAGTTCTTC. It translates to CASSSRSGTGNEQFF. The chain couples TRBV5-1 to TRBJ2-1; a possible D gene is TRBD2 (6 bases). V lost 3 bases to trimming and J lost 7 bases, with 17 bases between them. From germline, CDR1 is SGHRS and CDR2 YFSETQ. This CDR3 is built from 15 residues.

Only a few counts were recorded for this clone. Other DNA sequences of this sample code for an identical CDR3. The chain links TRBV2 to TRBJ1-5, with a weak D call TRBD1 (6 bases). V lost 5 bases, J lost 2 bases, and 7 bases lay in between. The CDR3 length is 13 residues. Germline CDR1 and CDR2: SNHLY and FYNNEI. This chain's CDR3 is CASSSGGNQPQHF. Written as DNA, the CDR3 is TGTGCCAGCAGTTCAGGGGGCAATCAGCCCCAGCATTTT.

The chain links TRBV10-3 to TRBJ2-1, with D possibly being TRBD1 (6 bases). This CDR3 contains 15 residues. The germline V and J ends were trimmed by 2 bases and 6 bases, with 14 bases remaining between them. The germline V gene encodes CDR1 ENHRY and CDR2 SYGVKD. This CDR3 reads CAISEGQTPSNEQFF. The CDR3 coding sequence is TGTGCCATCAGTGAGGGACAGACACCCAGCAATGAGCAGTTCTTC.